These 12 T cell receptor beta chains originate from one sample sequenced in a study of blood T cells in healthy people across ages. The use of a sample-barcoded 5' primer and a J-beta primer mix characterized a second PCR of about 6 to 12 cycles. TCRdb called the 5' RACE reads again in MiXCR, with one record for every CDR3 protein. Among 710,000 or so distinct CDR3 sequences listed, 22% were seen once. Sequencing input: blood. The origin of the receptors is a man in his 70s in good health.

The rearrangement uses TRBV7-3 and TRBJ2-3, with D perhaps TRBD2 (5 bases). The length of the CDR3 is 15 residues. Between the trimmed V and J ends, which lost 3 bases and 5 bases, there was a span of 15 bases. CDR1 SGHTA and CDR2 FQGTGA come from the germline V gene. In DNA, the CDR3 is TGTGCCAGCAGCTTGTACTCACGGGGTCAAGATACGCAGTATTTT. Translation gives CASSLYSRGQDTQYF.

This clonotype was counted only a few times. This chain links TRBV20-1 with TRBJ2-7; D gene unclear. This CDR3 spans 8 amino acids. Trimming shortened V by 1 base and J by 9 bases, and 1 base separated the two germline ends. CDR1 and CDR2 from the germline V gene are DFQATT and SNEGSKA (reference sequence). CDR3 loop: CSARGQYF. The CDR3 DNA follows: TGCAGTGCTAGAGGGCAGTACTTC.

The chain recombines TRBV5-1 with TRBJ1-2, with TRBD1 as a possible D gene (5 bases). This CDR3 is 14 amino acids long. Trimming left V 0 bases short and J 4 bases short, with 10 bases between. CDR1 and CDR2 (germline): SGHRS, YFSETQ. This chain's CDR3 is CASSLGDSTYGYTF. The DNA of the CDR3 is TGCGCCAGCAGCTTGGGAGACAGCACCTATGGCTACACCTTC. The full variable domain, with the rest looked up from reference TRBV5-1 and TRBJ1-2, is KAGVTQTPRYLIKTRGQQVTLSCSPISGHRSVSWYQQTPGQGLQFLFEYFSETQRNKGNFPGRFSGRQFSNSRSEMNVSTLELGDSALYLCASSLGDSTYGYTFGSGTRLTVV.

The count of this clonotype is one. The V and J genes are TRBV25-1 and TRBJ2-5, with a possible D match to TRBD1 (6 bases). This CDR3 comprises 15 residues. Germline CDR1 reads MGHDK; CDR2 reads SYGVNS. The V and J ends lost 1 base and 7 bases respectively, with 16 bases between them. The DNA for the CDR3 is TGTGCCAGCAGTGAATTTAAGGGGGACGGGGCGACCCAGTACTTC. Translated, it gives CASSEFKGDGATQYF.

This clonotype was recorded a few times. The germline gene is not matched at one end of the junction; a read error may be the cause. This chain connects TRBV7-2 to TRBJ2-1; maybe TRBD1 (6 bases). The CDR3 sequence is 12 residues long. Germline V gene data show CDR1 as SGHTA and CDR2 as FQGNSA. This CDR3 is CAGSFRTGIRFF. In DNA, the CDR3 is TGTGCCGGCAGCTTCCGTACAGGGATTCGGTTCTTC.

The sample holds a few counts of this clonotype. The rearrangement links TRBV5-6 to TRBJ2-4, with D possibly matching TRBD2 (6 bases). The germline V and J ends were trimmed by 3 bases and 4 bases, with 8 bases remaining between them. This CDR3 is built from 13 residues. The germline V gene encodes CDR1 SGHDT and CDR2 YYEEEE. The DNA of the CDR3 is TGTGCCAGCAGCTCGGCGGGGAAAAACATTCAGTACTTC. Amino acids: CASSSAGKNIQYF.

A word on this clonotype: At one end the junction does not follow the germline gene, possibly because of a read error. This CDR3 is CASSSWVAGADTDAQYF. CDR3 DNA: TGTGCTAGCAGTTCTTGGGTAGCGGGGGCCGACACAGATGCGCAGTATTTT. This chain links TRBV27 with TRBJ2-3; TRBD2 matches at 9 bases. CDR1 MNHEY and CDR2 SMNVEV come from the germline V gene (reference sequence). The CDR3 has 17 residues.

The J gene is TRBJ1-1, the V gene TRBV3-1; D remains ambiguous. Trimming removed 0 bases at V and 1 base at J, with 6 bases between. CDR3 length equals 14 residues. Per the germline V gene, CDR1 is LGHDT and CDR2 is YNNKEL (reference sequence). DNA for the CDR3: TGTGCCAGCAGCCAAGACACTGCGAACACTGAAGCTTTCTTT. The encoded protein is CASSQDTANTEAFF.

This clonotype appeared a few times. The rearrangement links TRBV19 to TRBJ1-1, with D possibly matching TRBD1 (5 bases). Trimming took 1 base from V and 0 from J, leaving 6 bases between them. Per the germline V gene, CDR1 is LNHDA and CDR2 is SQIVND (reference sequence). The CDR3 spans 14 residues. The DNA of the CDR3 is TGTGCCAGTAGTATAGGGGGGGTGAACACTGAAGCTTTCTTT. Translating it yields CASSIGGVNTEAFF.

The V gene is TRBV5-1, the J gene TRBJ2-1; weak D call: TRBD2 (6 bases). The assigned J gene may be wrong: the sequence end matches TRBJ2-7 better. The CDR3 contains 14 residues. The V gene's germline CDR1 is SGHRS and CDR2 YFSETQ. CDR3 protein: CASGSGLTIGEQYF. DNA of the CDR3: TGCGCCAGCGGATCGGGACTCACCATCGGCGAGCAGTACTTC.

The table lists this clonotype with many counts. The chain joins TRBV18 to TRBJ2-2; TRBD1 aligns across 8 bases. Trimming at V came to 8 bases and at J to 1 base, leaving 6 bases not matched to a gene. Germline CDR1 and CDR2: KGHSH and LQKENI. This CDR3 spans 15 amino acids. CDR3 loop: CASLTGTGNTGELFF. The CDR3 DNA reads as TGTGCCAGCCTCACCGGGACAGGGAACACCGGGGAGCTGTTTTTT.

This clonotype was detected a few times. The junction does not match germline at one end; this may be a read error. The CDR3 region is CSVEVGYNCGYTF. The CDR3 DNA is TGCAGCGTTGAGGTAGGGTACAACTGTGGCTACACCTTC. V is TRBV29-1 and J is TRBJ1-2; the D is unclear. This CDR3 comprises 13 residues. CDR1 is SQVTM, CDR2 ANQGSEA, per germline.